This T cell receptor beta chain was captured in a study of CD8 T cells in ankylosing spondylitis. Libraries of TCR beta came from quantitative 5'-RACE with molecular barcodes. Each CDR3 protein gets one entry after TCRdb re-called the 5' RACE reads with MiXCR. There are roughly 490,000 distinct CDR3 sequences in the sample; about 5.7% occur only once, and roughly 3.2% lies in the top ten. This clonotype turned up a few times. Its antigen remains unknown. CDR1 is LGHDT and CDR2 is YNNKEL in the germline V gene (reference sequence). V lost 4 bases and J lost 7; bases outside the gene matches: 8. This CDR3 region has 15 residues. Study observations and caveats: Reactive arthritis synovial fluid and blood previously showed some of these motif variants. Characteristic, it appeared, of ankylosing spondylitis blood was a TCR beta motif of eight highly homologous variants. Disease-associated clones were reportedly significantly overrepresented in matched ankylosing spondylitis synovial fluid.

The specimen sequenced was blood, either unsorted or a sorted T cell fraction (not recorded which). This receptor was identified in a male donor with ankylosing spondylitis. This rearrangement joins TRBV3-1 to TRBJ2-1; 9 nucleotides match TRBD2. The CDR3 DNA follows: TGTGCCAGCAGCCGGGGAGTAGCGGGGGATAATGAGCAGTTCTTC. This translates into CASSRGVAGDNEQFF.